The rows below give T cell receptor beta chains drawn from one sample of a study of cytomegalovirus exposure and HLA in healthy donors. The table came from immunoSEQ multiplex PCR; TCRdb's copy has only in-frame clones and leaves some out. The table for this sample gives some 130,000 clones. The sequencing input was PBMCs. These receptors all stem from a woman in her thirties or forties in good health and CMV-seropositive. Each CDR3 is given with its conserved first and last residue. The order of the fields is CDR3 protein, CDR3 DNA, J gene, D gene, V gene. D genes are given only for firm matches.

CDR3 protein: CASSSPDRSSSTDTQYF
CDR3 DNA: TGCGCCAGCAGCTCCCCGGACAGGAGTTCTAGCACAGATACGCAGTATTTT
J gene: TRBJ2-3
D gene: TRBD1
V gene: TRBV5-1

CDR3 protein: CASSVGTGLGLQETQYF
CDR3 DNA: TGTGCCAGCAGCGTAGGGACAGGGTTGGGGCTACAAGAGACCCAGTACTTC
J gene: TRBJ2-5
D gene: TRBD1
V gene: TRBV9

CDR3 protein: CASRPLNRDRVDGYTF
CDR3 DNA: TGTGCCAGCAGACCCCTTAACCGGGACAGGGTCGATGGCTACACCTTC
J gene: TRBJ1-2
D gene: TRBD1
V gene: TRBV28

CDR3 protein: CASSNEGRVHEKLFF
CDR3 DNA: TGCGCCAGCAGCAACGAGGGGAGGGTTCATGAAAAACTGTTTTTT
J gene: TRBJ1-4
D gene: -
V gene: TRBV5-1

CDR3 protein: CASYEPGLGATQYF
CDR3 DNA: TGCGCCAGCTATGAACCGGGACTAGGGGCTACGCAGTATTTT
J gene: TRBJ2-3
D gene: TRBD2
V gene: TRBV5-1

CDR3 protein: CASSPQTSGRLGELFF
CDR3 DNA: TGTGCCAGTAGTCCTCAGACTAGCGGGAGGCTTGGGGAGCTGTTTTTT
J gene: TRBJ2-2
D gene: TRBD2
V gene: TRBV19

CDR3 protein: CASRLDRVVTEAFF
CDR3 DNA: TGTGCCAGCAGATTGGACAGGGTCGTCACTGAAGCTTTCTTT
J gene: TRBJ1-1
D gene: TRBD1
V gene: TRBV27

CDR3 protein: CASSTQRTGPEGQYF
CDR3 DNA: TGTGCCAGCAGCACCCAGAGGACAGGGCCCGAGGGGCAGTACTTC
J gene: TRBJ2-5
D gene: TRBD1
V gene: TRBV7-8

CDR3 protein: CASSAGDGGFDEQYF
CDR3 DNA: TGTGCCAGCAGTGCAGGGGACGGGGGGTTTGACGAGCAGTACTTC
J gene: TRBJ2-7
D gene: -
V gene: TRBV25-1

CDR3 protein: CASSPSQDSGYTF
CDR3 DNA: TGTGCCAGCAGCCCCAGTCAGGACTCTGGCTACACCTTC
J gene: TRBJ1-2
D gene: -
V gene: TRBV11-2

CDR3 protein: CASSQEPPVMNTEAFF
CDR3 DNA: TGCGCCAGCAGCCAAGAACCCCCAGTCATGAACACTGAAGCTTTCTTT
J gene: TRBJ1-1
D gene: -
V gene: TRBV4-1

CDR3 protein: CASSLTLAGGHNEQFF
CDR3 DNA: TGTGCCAGCTCACTAACCCTAGCGGGAGGGCACAATGAGCAGTTCTTC
J gene: TRBJ2-1
D gene: TRBD2
V gene: TRBV18

CDR3 protein: CASGLDRAYEQYF
CDR3 DNA: TGTGCTAGTGGTTTGGACAGGGCCTACGAGCAGTACTTC
J gene: TRBJ2-7
D gene: -
V gene: TRBV12-5

CDR3 protein: CASSVLAGTGELFF
CDR3 DNA: TGTGCCAGCAGCGTACTAGCGGGCACCGGGGAGCTGTTTTTT
J gene: TRBJ2-2
D gene: TRBD2
V gene: TRBV9

CDR3 protein: CASSQDTRLAGGGEETQYF
CDR3 DNA: TGTGCCAGCAGCCAAGATACCCGACTAGCGGGAGGTGGGGAAGAGACCCAGTACTTC
J gene: TRBJ2-5
D gene: TRBD2
V gene: TRBV4-2

CDR3 protein: CASSIPGGSVGTQYF
CDR3 DNA: TGTGCCAGTAGTATCCCGGGGGGAAGTGTGGGTACGCAGTATTTT
J gene: TRBJ2-3
D gene: TRBD2
V gene: TRBV19

CDR3 protein: CASSPGTGVPQYYGYTF
CDR3 DNA: TGCGCCAGCAGCCCCGGGACAGGGGTTCCTCAGTACTATGGCTACACCTTC
J gene: TRBJ1-2
D gene: TRBD1
V gene: TRBV5-1

CDR3 protein: CAWSAMGGGPNYGYTF
CDR3 DNA: TGTGCCTGGAGTGCGATGGGGGGTGGCCCTAACTATGGCTACACCTTC
J gene: TRBJ1-2
D gene: -
V gene: TRBV30

CDR3 protein: CASSGGLAGLHSWGETQYF
CDR3 DNA: TGCGCCAGCAGTGGGGGGCTAGCGGGCCTCCACTCATGGGGAGAGACCCAGTACTTC
J gene: TRBJ2-5
D gene: TRBD2
V gene: TRBV10-2

CDR3 protein: CSARTGAYEQYF
CDR3 DNA: TGCAGCGCACGGACAGGAGCCTACGAGCAGTACTTC
J gene: TRBJ2-7
D gene: TRBD1
V gene: TRBV29-1